This T cell receptor beta chain stems from a study of blood T cell repertoires in COVID-19. Authors' methods: For nucleated cells, counts were estimated from reference gene primer amplification. The repertoire was sequenced with immunoSEQ multiplex PCR; TCRdb's copy has only in-frame clones and lacks some. That table is the source of V, J and clone size, and D and trimming were worked out from the DNA. The table has 50,000 to 70,000 clones, 85% to 90% seen once. Sequences were obtained from peripheral blood. The TCR originated in a human donor with active COVID-19. The donor label of this sample is uncertain.

CDR3 bases: TGTGCCAGCAGCGTAGGGGAGTCTGAAAAACTGTTTTTT. This sequence encodes CASSVGESEKLFF. The gene calls are TRBV9 and TRBJ1-4; no clear D. This CDR3 spans 13 amino acids. With 0 bases removed from V and 7 bases from J, the gap between germline ends came to 7 bases. The germline CDR1 and CDR2 sequences are SGDLS and YYNGEE.